This T cell receptor (beta chain) was identified in a study of T cells in localized non-small cell lung cancer. Whole-study findings and limits: When the top 100 tumor clones were examined, a median about 60 of them also appeared in the adjacent lung, which was paired and uninvolved. Tumor showed lower T cell clonality than uninvolved adjacent lung, where it was highest. Prolonged overall survival went with higher T cell density in the blood.

The assay was immunoSEQ multiplex PCR, and TCRdb's table has in-frame clones only and misses some. In the table there are 35,000 or so clones, over 75% of which are singletons. As concerns this clone: Its cognate antigen is unknown.

Between the trimmed V and J ends, which lost 6 bases and 0 bases, there was a span of 11 bases. Germline lookup yields CDR1 PRHDT and CDR2 FYEKMQ (reference sequence). This CDR3 spans 15 amino acids. V usage is TRBV13 and J usage is TRBJ2-2; the D gene is possibly TRBD1 (6 bases). Sequenced material: peripheral blood, taken before any cancer treatment. The TCR sequence derives from a woman aged 35-70 years with stage I lung adenocarcinoma. CDR3 sequence reads: CASSLDRSNTGELFF. CDR3 DNA sequence: TGTGCCAGCAGTTTGGACAGATCGAACACCGGGGAGCTGTTTTTT.